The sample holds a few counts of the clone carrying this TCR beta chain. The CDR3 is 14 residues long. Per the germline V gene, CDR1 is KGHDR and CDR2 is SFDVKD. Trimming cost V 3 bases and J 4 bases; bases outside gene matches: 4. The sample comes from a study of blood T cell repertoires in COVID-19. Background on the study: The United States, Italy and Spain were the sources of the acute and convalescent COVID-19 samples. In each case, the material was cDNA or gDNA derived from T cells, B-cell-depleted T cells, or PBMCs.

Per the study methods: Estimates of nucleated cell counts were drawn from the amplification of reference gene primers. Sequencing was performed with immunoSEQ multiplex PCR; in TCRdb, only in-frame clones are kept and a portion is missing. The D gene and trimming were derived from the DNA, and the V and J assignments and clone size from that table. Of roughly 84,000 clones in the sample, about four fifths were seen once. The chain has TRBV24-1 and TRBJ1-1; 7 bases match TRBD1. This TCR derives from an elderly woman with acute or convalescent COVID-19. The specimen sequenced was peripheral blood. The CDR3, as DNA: TGTGCCACCAGTGATAGCCAGGGGGTCACTGAAGCTTTCTTT. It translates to CATSDSQGVTEAFF.